These T cell receptor beta chains were read from a single sample in a study of vaccination and CD4 T cells after COVID-19. TCRdb reprocessed the PCR reads via MiXCR and lists one record per CDR3 protein. The sample records 9,000 to 10,000 distinct CDR3 sequences, around 35% being singletons. Antigens of these TCRs are unknown. The sample was CD4+ T cells from blood, cultured in vitro. The receptors come from a human donor in good health. CDR3s include the opening cysteine and the closing phenylalanine or tryptophan. The D gene is left open where the match is weak. Clone size is given for some rows only: seen once, a few or many times, or a class if the clone is expanded.

CASSPPGEKLFF	TGTGCCAGCAGCCCCCCGGGGGAAAAACTGTTTTTT	TRBJ1-4	few	TRBV7-8	NA
CASSPSSPRGYGYTF	TGTGCCAGCAGTCCATCGAGTCCAAGGGGCTATGGCTACACCTTC	TRBJ1-2	NA	TRBV27	NA
CAISAGLTDTQYF	TGTGCCATCAGCGCGGGACTCACAGATACGCAGTATTTT	TRBJ2-3	NA	TRBV10-3	NA
CASSIGTGVTYEQYF	TGTGCCAGCAGTATCGGGACAGGGGTCACCTACGAGCAGTACTTC	TRBJ2-7	NA	TRBV11-2	TRBD1
CSARLSLGPNNSPLHF	TGCAGTGCTAGATTGTCCCTGGGTCCCAATAATTCACCCCTCCACTTT	TRBJ1-6	NA	TRBV20-1	NA
CASSSGGPPDTQYF	TGTGCCAGTAGTTCGGGAGGGCCCCCAGATACGCAGTATTTT	TRBJ2-3	NA	TRBV28	TRBD2
CSARFGRDSTDTQYF	TGCAGTGCTAGGTTTGGCAGGGATAGTACAGATACGCAGTATTTT	TRBJ2-3	NA	TRBV20-1	NA
CASTLGLATYNEQFF	TGTGCCAGCACTTTAGGACTAGCGACATACAATGAGCAGTTCTTC	TRBJ2-1	few	TRBV6-2/TRBV6-3	TRBD2
CASSASGRYGYTF	TGTGCCAGCAGCGCATCGGGACGGTATGGCTACACCTTC	TRBJ1-2	few	TRBV7-8	NA
CASSSLTGATYEQYF	TGTGCCAGCAGTTCCCTGACAGGCGCTACCTACGAGCAGTACTTC	TRBJ2-7	few	TRBV27	NA
CASSQGLAGEELFF	TGCGCCAGCAGCCAAGGCCTAGCGGGAGAGGAGCTGTTTTTT	TRBJ2-2	few	TRBV4-3	TRBD2
CASGSRLLHDEDTEAFF	TGTGCTAGTGGTTCCCGCCTCCTCCATGACGAGGACACTGAAGCTTTCTTT	TRBJ1-1	few	TRBV12-5	NA
CASSRDLLDNEQFF	TGTGCCAGCAGTAGGGACCTCCTCGACAATGAGCAGTTCTTC	TRBJ2-1	NA	TRBV7-3	NA
CSATDRGTEAFF	TGCAGTGCTACTGACAGGGGGACTGAAGCTTTCTTT	TRBJ1-1	NA	TRBV20-1	TRBD1
CASSYFLTGTNYGYTF	TGTGCCAGCAGTTACTTCTTGACAGGGACCAACTATGGCTACACCTTC	TRBJ1-2	NA	TRBV6-5	TRBD1
CASSKGRETQYF	TGTGCCAGCAGTAAGGGGAGAGAGACCCAGTACTTC	TRBJ2-5	NA	TRBV27	NA
CASSRQSSYNSPLHF	TGTGCCAGTAGCCGACAGAGCTCCTATAATTCACCCCTCCACTTT	TRBJ1-6	few	TRBV19	NA
CASRSLGVGETQYF	TGTGCCAGCAGATCCCTAGGGGTTGGGGAGACCCAGTACTTC	TRBJ2-5	once	TRBV6-1	NA
CASSIGSGPPLETQYF	TGTGCCAGTAGTATCGGCAGTGGGCCCCCTCTGGAGACCCAGTACTTC	TRBJ2-5	NA	TRBV19	NA
CASSQEARARENEQFF	TGCGCCAGCAGCCAAGAGGCAAGGGCCAGGGAAAATGAGCAGTTCTTC	TRBJ2-1	once	TRBV4-1	NA
CSARGVSNQPQHF	TGCAGTGCACGAGGGGTCAGCAATCAGCCCCAGCATTTT	TRBJ1-5	few	TRBV20-1	NA
CASSYSRLDSNYGYTF	TGTGCCAGCAGTTACTCGCGTCTGGACAGCAACTATGGCTACACCTTC	TRBJ1-2	NA	TRBV6-2/TRBV6-3	NA
CASSMTQQTEAFF	TGTGCCAGCAGCATGACCCAACAGACTGAAGCTTTCTTT	TRBJ1-1	NA	TRBV6-4	NA
CASRKNLDRVSGEQYF	TGTGCCAGCAGAAAGAATTTGGACAGGGTGTCGGGCGAGCAGTACTTC	TRBJ2-7	NA	TRBV5-3	TRBD1
CSAVQGPNTEAFF	TGCAGCGCCGTACAGGGGCCTAACACTGAAGCTTTCTTT	TRBJ1-1	few	TRBV29-1	TRBD1
CASSIAERSGGYTF	TGTGCCAGTAGTATCGCCGAGAGGTCGGGAGGCTACACCTTC	TRBJ1-2	few	TRBV19	NA
CSAGTTISSTDTQYF	TGCAGTGCTGGAACCACGATTTCTAGCACAGATACGCAGTATTTT	TRBJ2-3	NA	TRBV20-1	NA
CSARNRGSQETQYF	TGCAGTGCTAGAAACAGGGGGTCTCAAGAGACCCAGTACTTC	TRBJ2-5	few	TRBV20-1	TRBD1
CATSAPPRGRSFKNIQYF	TGTGCCACCAGCGCCCCACCGAGGGGTAGGTCCTTCAAAAACATTCAGTACTTC	TRBJ2-4	few	TRBV15	NA
CSARGRTTIYEQYF	TGCAGTGCTAGAGGTCGGACAACCATCTACGAGCAGTACTTC	TRBJ2-7	NA	TRBV20-1	NA
CASRKQGLYEQYF	TGTGCCAGCAGAAAACAGGGGTTGTACGAGCAGTACTTC	TRBJ2-7	NA	TRBV5-6	TRBD1
CASSEARQALNSPLHF	TGTGCCAGCAGTGAAGCGAGGCAGGCCCTAAATTCACCCCTCCACTTT	TRBJ1-6	NA	TRBV6-1	NA
CASSLSGGRAGGYTF	TGTGCCAGCAGTTTATCTGGGGGCAGGGCTGGTGGCTACACCTTC	TRBJ1-2	medium-sized	TRBV27	NA
CASSWDRDRGVSSGANVLTF	TGTGCCAGCAGTTGGGACAGGGACCGAGGGGTGAGCTCTGGGGCCAACGTCCTGACTTTC	TRBJ2-6	NA	TRBV6-2/TRBV6-3	TRBD1
CSAFLGGPRNTEAFF	TGCAGTGCCTTTCTGGGGGGCCCGAGGAACACTGAAGCTTTCTTT	TRBJ1-1	few	TRBV20-1	NA
CASSLRSGTSGIHGYEQYF	TGTGCCAGCAGCTTACGTTCCGGGACTAGCGGGATTCATGGCTACGAGCAGTACTTC	TRBJ2-7	few	TRBV7-9	TRBD2
CASRSVISNQPQHF	TGTGCCAGCAGGAGCGTCATTAGCAATCAGCCCCAGCATTTT	TRBJ1-5	NA	TRBV2	NA
CASSFVAGPVSYNEQFF	TGTGCCAGCAGCTTCGTAGCGGGCCCAGTCTCCTACAATGAGCAGTTCTTC	TRBJ2-1	NA	TRBV7-9	TRBD2
CASSYTGALNTEAFF	TGTGCCAGCAGCTACACAGGGGCGTTGAACACTGAAGCTTTCTTT	TRBJ1-1	NA	TRBV7-9	TRBD1
CSARHLRGANVLTF	TGCAGTGCTAGGCACTTAAGAGGGGCCAACGTCCTGACTTTC	TRBJ2-6	few	TRBV20-1	NA
CSARDRPSGSQVDVEQYF	TGCAGTGCTAGAGATCGGCCTAGCGGGAGCCAGGTGGATGTCGAGCAGTACTTC	TRBJ2-7	NA	TRBV20-1	TRBD2
CASSEPGQGGYGYTF	TGTGCCAGCAGTGAACCGGGACAGGGGGGCTATGGCTACACCTTC	TRBJ1-2	few	TRBV6-1	TRBD1
CATSGPDPPVRKAGAPF	TGTGCCACCAGTGGACCGGATCCCCCCGTTCGGAAAGCGGGCGCCCCTTTC	TRBJ2-7	medium-sized	TRBV24-1	NA
CASSYGTSGDPTYNEQFF	TGTGCCAGCAGTTACGGGACTAGCGGGGATCCCACCTACAATGAGCAGTTCTTC	TRBJ2-1	few	TRBV6-2/TRBV6-3	TRBD2
CASSLDPVGNTDTQYF	TGTGCCAGCAGCTTAGACCCGGTTGGGAACACAGATACGCAGTATTTT	TRBJ2-3	NA	TRBV7-3	NA
CASSDLGGGRGTDTQYF	TGTGCCAGCAGCGATCTTGGTGGCGGGAGGGGCACAGATACGCAGTATTTT	TRBJ2-3	NA	TRBV5-5	TRBD2
CASSVVLAAINEQFF	TGTGCCAGCAGCGTAGTACTAGCGGCCATCAATGAGCAGTTCTTC	TRBJ2-1	NA	TRBV9	TRBD2
CASSTYDGGNTEAFF	TGTGCCAGCAGTACCTATGACGGAGGGAACACTGAAGCTTTCTTT	TRBJ1-1	few	TRBV6-2/TRBV6-3	NA
CSVGPGSEAFF	TGCAGCGTTGGCCCGGGGTCTGAAGCTTTCTTT	TRBJ1-1	few	TRBV29-1	NA
CASSLGDRSSYEQYF	TGTGCCAGCAGTTTGGGGGACAGGAGCTCCTACGAGCAGTACTTC	TRBJ2-7	NA	TRBV28	TRBD1
CASTLDRGYQPQHF	TGTGCCAGCACCTTAGACAGGGGGTATCAGCCCCAGCATTTT	TRBJ1-5	NA	TRBV28	TRBD1
CASSFVAGLKEQYF	TGTGCCAGCAGCTTCGTAGCGGGATTGAAGGAGCAGTACTTC	TRBJ2-7	NA	TRBV7-9	TRBD2